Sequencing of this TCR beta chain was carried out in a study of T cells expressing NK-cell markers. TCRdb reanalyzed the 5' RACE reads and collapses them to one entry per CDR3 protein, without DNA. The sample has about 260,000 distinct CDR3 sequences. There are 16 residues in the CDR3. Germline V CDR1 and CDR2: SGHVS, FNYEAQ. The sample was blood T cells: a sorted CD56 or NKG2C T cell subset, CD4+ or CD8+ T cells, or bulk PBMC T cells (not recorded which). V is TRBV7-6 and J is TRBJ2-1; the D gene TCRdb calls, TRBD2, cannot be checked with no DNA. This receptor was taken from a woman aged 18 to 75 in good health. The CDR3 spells CASSLGGGLARNEQFF.